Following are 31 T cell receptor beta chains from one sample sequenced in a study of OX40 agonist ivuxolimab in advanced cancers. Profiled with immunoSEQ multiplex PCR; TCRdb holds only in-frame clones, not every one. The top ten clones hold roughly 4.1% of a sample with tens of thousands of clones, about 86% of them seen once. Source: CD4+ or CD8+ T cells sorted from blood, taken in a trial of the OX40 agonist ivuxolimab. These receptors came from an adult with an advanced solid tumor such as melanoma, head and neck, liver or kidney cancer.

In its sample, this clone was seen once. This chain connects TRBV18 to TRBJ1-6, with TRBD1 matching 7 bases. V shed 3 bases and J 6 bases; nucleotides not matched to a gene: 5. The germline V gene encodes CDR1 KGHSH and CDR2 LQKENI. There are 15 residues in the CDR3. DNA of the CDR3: TGTGCCAGCTCACCCAGACAGGGACTTAATTCACCCCTCCACTTT. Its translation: CASSPRQGLNSPLHF.

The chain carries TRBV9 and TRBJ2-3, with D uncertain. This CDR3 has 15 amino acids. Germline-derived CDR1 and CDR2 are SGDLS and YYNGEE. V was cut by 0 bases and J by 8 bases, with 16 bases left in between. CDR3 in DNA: TGTGCCAGCAGCGTAGCTGGGGATTTGTTGGGTACGCAGTATTTT. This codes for CASSVAGDLLGTQYF.

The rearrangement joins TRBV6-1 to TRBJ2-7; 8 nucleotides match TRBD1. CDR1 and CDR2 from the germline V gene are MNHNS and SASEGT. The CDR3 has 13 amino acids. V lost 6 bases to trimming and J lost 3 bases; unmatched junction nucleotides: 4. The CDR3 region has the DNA TGTGCCAGCAGACCAACAGGGGGCTACGAGCAGTACTTC. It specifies CASRPTGGYEQYF.

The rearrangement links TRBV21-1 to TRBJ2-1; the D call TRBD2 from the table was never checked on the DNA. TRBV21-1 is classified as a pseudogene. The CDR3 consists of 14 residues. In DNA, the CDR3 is TGTGCCAGCAGAGCGGCTAGCGGGGACAATGAGCAGTTCTTC. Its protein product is CASRAASGDNEQFF.

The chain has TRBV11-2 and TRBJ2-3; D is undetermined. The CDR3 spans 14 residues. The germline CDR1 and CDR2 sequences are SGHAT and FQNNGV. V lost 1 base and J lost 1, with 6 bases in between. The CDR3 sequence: CASSLAIGTDTQYF. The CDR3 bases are TGTGCCAGCAGCTTAGCGATTGGCACAGATACGCAGTATTTT.

Here the CDR3 reads CASSLMGRDGTDTQYF. CDR3 nucleotides: TGTGCCAGCAGCTTAATGGGCAGGGATGGCACAGATACGCAGTATTTT. This sequence joins TRBV7-3 and TRBJ2-3, with D perhaps TRBD1 (5 bases). Germline CDR1 and CDR2: SGHTA and FQGTGA. The ends were cut back, 1 base at V and 1 base at J, with 12 bases in the middle. CDR3 length: 16 residues.

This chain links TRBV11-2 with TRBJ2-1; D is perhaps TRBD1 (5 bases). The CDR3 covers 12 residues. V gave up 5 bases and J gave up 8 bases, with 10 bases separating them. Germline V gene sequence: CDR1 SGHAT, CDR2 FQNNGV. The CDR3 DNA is TGTGCCAGCAGCCAAGGGGCGTATGAGCAGTTCTTC. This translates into CASSQGAYEQFF.

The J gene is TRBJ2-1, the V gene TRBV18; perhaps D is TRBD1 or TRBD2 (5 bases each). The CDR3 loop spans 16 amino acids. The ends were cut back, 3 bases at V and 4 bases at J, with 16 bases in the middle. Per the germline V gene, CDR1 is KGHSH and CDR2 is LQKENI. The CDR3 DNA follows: TGTGCCAGCTCACCGGGGGTCGGCGATTCTTACAATGAGCAGTTCTTC. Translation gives CASSPGVGDSYNEQFF.

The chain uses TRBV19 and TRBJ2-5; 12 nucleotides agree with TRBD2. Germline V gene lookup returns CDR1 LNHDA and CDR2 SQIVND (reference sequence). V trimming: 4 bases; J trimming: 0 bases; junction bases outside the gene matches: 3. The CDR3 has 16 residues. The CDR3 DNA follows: TGTGCCAGTAGTACGACTAGCGGGGGCTACCAAGAGACCCAGTACTTC. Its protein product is CASSTTSGGYQETQYF.

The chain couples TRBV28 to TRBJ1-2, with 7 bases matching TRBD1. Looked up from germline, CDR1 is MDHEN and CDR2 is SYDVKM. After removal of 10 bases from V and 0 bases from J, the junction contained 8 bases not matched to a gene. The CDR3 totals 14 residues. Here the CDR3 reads CATVVGTANYGYTF. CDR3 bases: TGTGCCACCGTCGTCGGGACAGCTAACTATGGCTACACCTTC.

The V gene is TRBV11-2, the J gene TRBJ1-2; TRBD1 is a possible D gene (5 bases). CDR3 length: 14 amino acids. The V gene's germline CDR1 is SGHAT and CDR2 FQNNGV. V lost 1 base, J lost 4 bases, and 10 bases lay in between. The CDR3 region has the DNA TGTGCCAGCAGCTTAGCAGGGCCAGGCTATGGCTACACCTTC. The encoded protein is CASSLAGPGYGYTF.

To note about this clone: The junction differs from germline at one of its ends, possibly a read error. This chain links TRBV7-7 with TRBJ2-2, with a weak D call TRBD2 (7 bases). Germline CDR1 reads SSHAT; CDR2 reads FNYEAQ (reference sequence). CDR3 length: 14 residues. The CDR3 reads CASSLGGVTGELFF. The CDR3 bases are TGTGCTAGCAGCTTAGGGGGGGTCACCGGGGAGCTGTTTTTT.

CDR3 loop: CASASGGSSYEQYF. CDR3 sequence (DNA): TGTGCCAGCGCTTCCGGGGGGAGCTCCTACGAGCAGTACTTC. The J gene is TRBJ2-7, the V gene TRBV27; 7 nucleotides line up with TRBD2. Unmatched junction bases numbered 7, after V lost 8 bases and J lost 0 bases. From germline, CDR1 is MNHEY and CDR2 SMNVEV (reference sequence). The length of the CDR3 is 14 residues.

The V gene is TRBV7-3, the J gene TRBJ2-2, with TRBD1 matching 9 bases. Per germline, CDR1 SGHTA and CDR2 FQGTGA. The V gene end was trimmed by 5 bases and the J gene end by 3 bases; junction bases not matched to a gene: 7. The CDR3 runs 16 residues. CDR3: CASSITGTGYTGELFF. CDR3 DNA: TGTGCCAGCAGCATTACCGGGACAGGGTACACCGGGGAGCTGTTTTTT. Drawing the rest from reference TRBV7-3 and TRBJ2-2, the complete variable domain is GAGVSQTPSNKVTEKGKYVELRCDPISGHTALYWYRQSLGQGPEFLIYFQGTGAADDSGLPNDRFFAVRPEGSVSTLKIQRTERGDSAVYLCASSITGTGYTGELFFGEGSRLTVL.

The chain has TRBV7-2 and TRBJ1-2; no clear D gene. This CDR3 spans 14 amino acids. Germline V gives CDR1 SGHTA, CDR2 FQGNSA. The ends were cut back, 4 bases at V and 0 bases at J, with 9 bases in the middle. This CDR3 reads CASSSTQTNYGYTF. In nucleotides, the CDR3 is TGTGCCAGCAGCTCGACCCAGACTAACTATGGCTACACCTTC.

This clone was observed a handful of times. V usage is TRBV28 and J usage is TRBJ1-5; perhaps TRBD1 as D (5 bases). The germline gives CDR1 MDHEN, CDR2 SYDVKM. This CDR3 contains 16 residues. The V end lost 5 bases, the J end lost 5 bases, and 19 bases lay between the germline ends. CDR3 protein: CASSPPGGRGDQPQHF. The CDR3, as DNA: TGTGCCAGCAGTCCCCCAGGCGGACGAGGGGATCAGCCCCAGCATTTT.

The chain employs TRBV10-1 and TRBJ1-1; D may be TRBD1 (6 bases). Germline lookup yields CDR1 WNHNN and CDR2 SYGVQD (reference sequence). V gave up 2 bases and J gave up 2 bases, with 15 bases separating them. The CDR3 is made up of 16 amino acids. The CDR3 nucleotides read TGCGCCAGCAGTGAGATGGTGGCGGGGGCAAACACTGAAGCTTTCTTT. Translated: CASSEMVAGANTEAFF.

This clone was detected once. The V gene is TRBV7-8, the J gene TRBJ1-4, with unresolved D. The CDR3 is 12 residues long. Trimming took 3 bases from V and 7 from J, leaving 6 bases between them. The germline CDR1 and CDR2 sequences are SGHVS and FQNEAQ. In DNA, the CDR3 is TGTGCCAGCAGCTTTAGAGGTGAAAAACTGTTTTTT. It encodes CASSFRGEKLFF.

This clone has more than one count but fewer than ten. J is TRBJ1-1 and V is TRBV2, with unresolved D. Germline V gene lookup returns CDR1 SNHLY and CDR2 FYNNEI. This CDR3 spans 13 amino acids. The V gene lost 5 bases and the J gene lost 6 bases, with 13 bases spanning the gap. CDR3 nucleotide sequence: TGTGCCAGCAGTCCACTTGAAGTACCTGAAGCTTTCTTT. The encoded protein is CASSPLEVPEAFF.

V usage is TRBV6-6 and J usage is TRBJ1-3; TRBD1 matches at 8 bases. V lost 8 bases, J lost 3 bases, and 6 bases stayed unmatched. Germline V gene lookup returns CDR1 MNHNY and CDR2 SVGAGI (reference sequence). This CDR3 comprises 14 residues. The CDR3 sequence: CASQGAGSGNTIYF. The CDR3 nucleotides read TGTGCCAGCCAGGGGGCGGGCAGTGGAAACACCATATATTTT.

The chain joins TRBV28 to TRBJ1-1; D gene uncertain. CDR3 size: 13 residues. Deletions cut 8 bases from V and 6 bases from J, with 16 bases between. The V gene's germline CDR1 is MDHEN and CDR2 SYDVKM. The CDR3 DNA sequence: TGTGCCAGCCGGGATCCTGCCAGAGCTGAAGCTTTCTTT. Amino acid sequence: CASRDPARAEAFF.

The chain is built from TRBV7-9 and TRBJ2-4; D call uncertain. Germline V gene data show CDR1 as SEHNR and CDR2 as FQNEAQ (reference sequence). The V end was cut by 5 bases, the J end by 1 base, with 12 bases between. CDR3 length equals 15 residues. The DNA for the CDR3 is TGTGCCAGCAGCCCCGTAGGGTCGGCCAAAAACATTCAGTACTTC. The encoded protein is CASSPVGSAKNIQYF.

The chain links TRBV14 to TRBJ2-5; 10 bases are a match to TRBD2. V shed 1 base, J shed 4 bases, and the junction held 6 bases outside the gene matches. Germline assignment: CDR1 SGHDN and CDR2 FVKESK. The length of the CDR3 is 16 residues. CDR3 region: CASSQARAGGRETQYF. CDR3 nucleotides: TGTGCCAGCAGCCAAGCTAGAGCGGGGGGGCGAGAGACCCAGTACTTC.

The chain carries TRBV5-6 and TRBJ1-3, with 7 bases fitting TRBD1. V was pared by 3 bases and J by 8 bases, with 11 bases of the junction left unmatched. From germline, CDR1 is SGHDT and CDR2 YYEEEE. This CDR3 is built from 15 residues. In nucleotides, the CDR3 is TGTGCCAGCAGCTCGACAGGGTTAGGTATGGACACCATATATTTT. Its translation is CASSSTGLGMDTIYF.

The CDR3 here is CASSEIQGMGTEAFF. DNA of the CDR3: TGTGCCAGCAGTGAAATTCAGGGTATGGGCACTGAAGCTTTCTTT. V usage is TRBV2 and J usage is TRBJ1-1; TRBD1 might be the D (5 bases). CDR1 and CDR2 from the germline V gene are SNHLY and FYNNEI. The ends were cut back, 2 bases at V and 4 bases at J, with 14 bases in the middle. This CDR3 spans 15 amino acids. Based on the CDR3 plus reference TRBV2 and TRBJ1-1, the full variable domain is EPEVTQTPSHQVTQMGQEVILRCVPISNHLYFYWYRQILGQKVEFLVSFYNNEISEKSEIFDDQFSVERPDGSNFTLKIRSTKLEDSAMYFCASSEIQGMGTEAFFGQGTRLTVV.

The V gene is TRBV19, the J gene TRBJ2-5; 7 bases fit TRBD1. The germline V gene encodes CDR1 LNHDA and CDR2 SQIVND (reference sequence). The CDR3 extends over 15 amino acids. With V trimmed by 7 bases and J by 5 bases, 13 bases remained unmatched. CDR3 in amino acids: CASTLTGTAEETQYF. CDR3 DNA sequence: TGTGCCAGTACCCTCACCGGGACAGCGGAGGAGACCCAGTACTTC.

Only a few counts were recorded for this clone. The CDR3 nucleotides read TGTGCCAGCAGCTTAGGGCCTCGTCATCCTGCGTTCTTC. Translated: CASSLGPRHPAFF. This rearrangement joins TRBV5-8 to TRBJ2-1; D is uncertain. Germline V gene data show CDR1 as SGHTS and CDR2 as YDEGEE. Trimming took off 2 bases at V and 15 bases at J, with 18 bases between the two ends. The CDR3 contains 13 residues.

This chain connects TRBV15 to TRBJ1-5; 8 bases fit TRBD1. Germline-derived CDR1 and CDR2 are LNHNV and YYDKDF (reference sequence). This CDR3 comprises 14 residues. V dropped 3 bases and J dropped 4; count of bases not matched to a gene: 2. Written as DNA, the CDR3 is TGTGCCACCAGCAGCAGGGGGCGGAATCAGCCCCAGCATTTT. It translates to CATSSRGRNQPQHF.

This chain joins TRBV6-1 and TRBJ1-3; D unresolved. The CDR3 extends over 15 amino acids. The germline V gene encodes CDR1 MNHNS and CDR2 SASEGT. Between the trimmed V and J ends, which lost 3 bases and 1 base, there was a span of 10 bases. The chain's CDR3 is CASSEVVSSGNTIYF. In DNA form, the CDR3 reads TGTGCCAGCAGTGAGGTTGTCTCGTCTGGAAACACCATATATTTT.

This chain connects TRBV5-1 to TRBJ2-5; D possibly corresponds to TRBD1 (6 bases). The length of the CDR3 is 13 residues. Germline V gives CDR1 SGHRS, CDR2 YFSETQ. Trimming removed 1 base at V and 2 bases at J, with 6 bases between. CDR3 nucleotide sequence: TGCGCCAGCAGCTTGCAGGGGCAAGAGACCCAGTACTTC. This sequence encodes CASSLQGQETQYF.

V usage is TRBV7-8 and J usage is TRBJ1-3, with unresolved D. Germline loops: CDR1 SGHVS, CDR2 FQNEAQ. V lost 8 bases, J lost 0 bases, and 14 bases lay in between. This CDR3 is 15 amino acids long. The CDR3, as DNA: TGTGCCAGCGCACTCACTTCCATCTCTGGAAACACCATATATTTT. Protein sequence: CASALTSISGNTIYF.